This T cell receptor beta chain was captured in a study of post-analysis software for immune sequencing data. Findings and caveats of the study: When compared against controls, multiple sclerosis patients showed significantly lower normalized Chao1 diversity. Patients carried roughly 5 TRBV segments more frequently than controls did, and TRBV5-6, TRBV5-1 and TRBV20-1 were among them. By F measure, strong co-clustering occurred among samples prepared in the same batch.

This clonotype was seen a handful of times. Its antigen remains unidentified. The germline V and J ends were trimmed by 0 bases and 5 bases, with 10 bases remaining between them. CDR1 MNHEY and CDR2 SMNVEV come from the germline V gene (reference sequence). This CDR3 has 14 residues. cDNA libraries for TCR beta contained unique molecular identifiers. Input of about 0.9 to 10 million T cells yielded about half a million cDNA molecules. TCRdb passed the PCR reads through MiXCR, listing each CDR3 protein once. The sample shows 150,000 to 200,000 distinct CDR3 sequences, about 32% of them seen only once. The source of this sequence is a girl aged 5 to 17 with multiple sclerosis. The chain employs TRBV27 and TRBJ1-1; the D is unclear. Sequencing was done on a sample of blood. The CDR3 loop is CASSLSDEGTEAFF. For the CDR3, the DNA is TGTGCCAGCAGTTTATCGGACGAAGGGACTGAAGCTTTCTTT.